This paragraph reports one T cell receptor (beta chain). The record originates from a study of OX40 agonist ivuxolimab in advanced cancers. TCRdb's table, derived via immunoSEQ multiplex PCR, lists solely in-frame clones and lacks some. The sample shows about 62,000 clones, around nine tenths of them seen only once. CDR3 length: 14 residues. Unmatched junction bases numbered 3, after V lost 5 bases and J lost 7 bases. Germline-derived CDR1 and CDR2 are SNHLY and FYNNEI. This receptor was obtained from an adult with an advanced solid tumor such as melanoma, head and neck, liver or kidney cancer. Sequenced here: CD4+ or CD8+ T cells sorted from blood, sampled in a trial of the OX40 agonist ivuxolimab. This rearrangement joins TRBV2 to TRBJ2-3, with TRBD2 identical over 13 bases. CDR3 protein: CASSRLAGGYTQYF. The CDR3 nucleotides are TGTGCCAGCAGTAGACTAGCGGGAGGCTATACGCAGTATTTT.